One and the same sample provided the 25 T cell receptor beta chains below, sequenced in a study of CD8+ T cells in alopecia areata. TCR sequencing used cDNA made by reverse transcription of extracted RNA. Libraries were prepared by immunoSEQ multiplex PCR; TCRdb keeps only in-frame clonotypes and omits some of them. This repertoire holds about 1,400 clones, and none appear only once. What was sequenced was lesional skin. These TCRs come from a C3H/HeJ mouse with alopecia areata. This strain has MHC haplotype H2-k.

The table lists this clone with many counts. Gene and germline names: mouse. The observed sequence ends 4 residues before the CDR3 terminus, with the missing tail filled in from the germline J gene. The genes are TRBV1 and TRBJ2-3; 12 bases are shared with TRBD2. This CDR3 has 16 residues. The junction had 2 bases not matched to a gene; V was cut back by 2 bases and J by 2 bases. From germline, CDR1 is NSQYPW and CDR2 LRSPGD (reference sequence). The CDR3 bases that were read are TGCACCTGCAGTGCACGGGACTGGGGGGATGCAGAA. It yields the protein CTCSARDWGDAE. The full CDR3 reads CTCSARDWGDAETLYF.

This clone was seen ten or more times. Mouse gene names and germline throughout. With the read ending 4 residues before the CDR3 end, the germline J gene is used to fill in that end. The chain uses TRBV17 and TRBJ2-2; TRBD2 matches at 7 bases. The CDR3 has 15 residues. Trimming took 0 bases from V and 4 from J; bases not matched to a gene: 2. CDR1 MNHDT and CDR2 YYDKIL come from the germline V gene. The CDR3: CASSRDGGGTGQLYF. The DNA read from the CDR3 is TGTGCTAGCAGTAGAGACGGGGGGGGCACCGGG.

This clone was detected many times. Each gene name is a mouse one. Read sequence stops 4 residues before the CDR3 end, and the germline J gene provides the missing end. The rearrangement joins TRBV5 to TRBJ1-1; no clear D gene. The germline V gene has CDR1 LGHNA and CDR2 YNLKQL (reference sequence). There are 12 residues in the CDR3. Trimming removed 1 base at V and 0 bases at J, with 0 bases between. The CDR3 protein is CASSQANTEVFF. CDR3 bases read: TGTGCCAGCAGCCAAGCAAACACA.

This clone was observed at least ten times. The genes and germline here are from mouse. The sequenced fragment ends 4 residues before the CDR3 boundary, so the rest is inferred from the germline J gene. J is TRBJ1-5 and V is TRBV3; the D gene is possibly TRBD1 (5 bases). The CDR3 sequence is 15 residues long. From germline, CDR1 is SNHLY and CDR2 FYNGKV (reference sequence). The CDR3 sequence is CASSLDWGSRAAPLF. The sequenced part of the CDR3 DNA is TGTGCCAGCAGCTTGGACTGGGGGTCTCGGGCA.

This clone was detected many times. TCRdb's protein sequence differs at residue 13 from the translated DNA; the protein presented here follows the DNA. Gene names are the mouse ones. The read gets to within 3 residues of the CDR3 end, and the germline J gene fills in the rest. The chain couples TRBV13-3 to TRBJ1-6; TRBD1 might be the D (5 bases). TRBJ1-6 is treated as an ORF (open reading frame) with a function not yet certain. CDR1 and CDR2 from the germline V gene are NNHDY and SYVADS. Trimming left V 2 bases short and J 1 base short, with 10 bases between. CDR3 length equals 16 residues. CDR3 bases read: TGTGCCAGCAGTGACCGCTGGGGCTCCTATAATTCGCCC. It codes for CASSDRWGSYNSP. The full-length CDR3 reads as CASSDRWGSYNSPLYF.

Ten or more counts support this clone. Genes here carry mouse names. The CDR3 extends 4 residues past the end of the read, so its final part is completed from the germline J gene. The V gene is TRBV13-3, the J gene TRBJ2-1; 10 bases fit TRBD2. The V gene's germline CDR1 is NNHDY and CDR2 SYVADS. V gave up 5 bases and J gave up 1 base; unmatched junction bases: 3. The CDR3 runs to 15 residues. The CDR3 bases that were read are TGTGCCAGCAGCCCGGACTGGGGGAACTATGCT. It yields the protein CASSPDWGNYA. The whole CDR3 sequence reads CASSPDWGNYAEQFF.

This clone occurred many times. All gene names here are mouse names. This CDR3 is CASSPDWGDSYEQYF. The CDR3 DNA, read in part, is TGTGCCAGCAGTCCGGACTGGGGGGACTCCTAT. The V and J genes are TRBV19 and TRBJ2-7; TRBD2 agrees at 11 bases. The read ends 4 residues early relative to the CDR3; the germline J gene fills the gap. CDR1 FNHDT and CDR2 SITEND come from the germline V gene (reference sequence). The length of the CDR3 is 15 residues. V was clipped by 4 bases and J by 0 bases; unmatched bases: 3. Full variable domain (missing parts from reference TRBV19 and TRBJ2-7): GGIITQTPKFLIGQEGQKLTLKCQQNFNHDTMYWYRQDSGKGLRLIYYSITENDLQKGDLSEGYDASREKKSSFSLTVTSAQKNEMAVFLCASSPDWGDSYEQYFGPGTRLTVL.

By share, this clone counts as medium-sized. Mouse gene names and germline throughout. Read data end 4 residues before the CDR3 end; the end is taken from the germline J gene. This rearrangement joins TRBV14 to TRBJ1-4; 9 nucleotides line up with TRBD1. This CDR3 comprises 14 residues. Germline V gene lookup returns CDR1 SGHDT and CDR2 FRDEAV. CDR3 amino acids: CASSPGTGPERLFF. The covered CDR3 bases are TGTGCCAGCAGTCCCGGGACAGGGCCCGAA.

This clone was observed a handful of times. A read error may explain this, as a much larger clone is one base away. The gene symbols are mouse symbols. The DNA read from the CDR3 is TGTGCCTGGACGGACTGGGGAAGGAGCCCCTAT. The encoded protein is CAWTDWGRSPY. The complete CDR3 reads CAWTDWGRSPYEQYF. The V call is TRBV31, the J call TRBJ2-7; 9 positions agree with TRBD2. The missing CDR3 end, 4 residues past where the read stops, is filled in from the germline J gene. CDR3 size: 15 residues. Germline V lookup: CDR1 GKSSPN, CDR2 SITVG. The ends lost 4 bases at V and 2 bases at J; junction bases unmatched: 9.

This clone has ten or more counts. Mouse gene names apply. The read halts 4 residues ahead of the CDR3 end, with the missing end drawn from the germline J gene. This chain uses TRBV13-1 with TRBJ2-1; possible D gene TRBD2, 6 bases. This CDR3 spans 14 amino acids. Trimming removed 0 bases at V and 3 bases at J, with 7 bases between. Germline V gives CDR1 NSHNY, CDR2 SYGAGN. The CDR3 reads CASSDAGGYAEQFF. Incomplete CDR3 DNA: TGTGCCAGCAGTGATGCGGGGGGCTATGCT.

This clone was seen many times. Germline and genes: mouse. The CDR3 extends 4 residues past the end of the read, so its final part is completed from the germline J gene. The chain couples TRBV5 to TRBJ2-7, with 11 bases fitting TRBD2. This CDR3 comprises 15 residues. The germline CDR1 and CDR2 sequences are LGHNA and YNLKQL (reference sequence). CDR3 DNA, as far as it was read: TGTGCCAGCAGCCACCTCCGGGACTGGGGGTAT. It is translated as CASSHLRDWGY. The entire CDR3 sequence reads CASSHLRDWGYEQYF.

This clone appeared many times. Here the gene names and germline are mouse. The CDR3 end is not reached by the read, which stops 4 residues before it; the germline J gene fills it in. The chain uses TRBV1 and TRBJ2-5; 7 bases match TRBD2. CDR1 is NSQYPW, CDR2 LRSPGD, per germline (reference sequence). The CDR3 is made up of 14 amino acids. The covered CDR3 bases are TGCACCTGCAGTGCAGGTTGGGGGGAAGAC. It codes for CTCSAGWGED. The CDR3 reads in full as CTCSAGWGEDTQYF. Full variable domain (remainder filled in from reference TRBV1 and TRBJ2-5): VTLLEQNPRWRLVPRGQAVNLRCILKNSQYPWMSWYQQDLQKQLQWLFTLRSPGDKEVKSLPGADYLATRVTDTELRLQVANMSQGRTLYCTCSAGWGEDTQYFGPGTRLLVL.

This clone was observed many times. The gene names given are mouse names. The CDR3 extends 4 residues past the end of the read, so its final part is completed from the germline J gene. The chain carries TRBV5 and TRBJ2-5; the D gene is possibly TRBD1 (7 bases). Trimming pared 1 base from V and 0 bases from J, leaving 11 bases between. From germline, CDR1 is LGHNA and CDR2 YNLKQL (reference sequence). The CDR3 consists of 16 residues. The CDR3 sequence: CASSQAAGGNQDTQYF. The CDR3 bases that were read are TGTGCCAGCAGCCAAGCGGCAGGGGGGAACCAAGAC.

In its sample, this clone ranks as medium-sized. The genes are named according to mouse. Read sequence stops 4 residues before the CDR3 end, and the germline J gene provides the missing end. The V gene is TRBV5, the J gene TRBJ1-1; 9 bases are a match to TRBD1. V shed 1 base and J 3 bases; nucleotides not matched to a gene: 0. This CDR3 comprises 14 residues. Germline V lookup: CDR1 LGHNA, CDR2 YNLKQL (reference sequence). CDR3 DNA (partial): TGTGCCAGCAGCCAAGGGGACAGGGACACA. Translating gives CASSQGDRDT. The CDR3 in full is CASSQGDRDTEVFF.

Details on this clone: Genes and germline are mouse. Read sequence stops 4 residues before the CDR3 end, and the germline J gene provides the missing end. The V call is TRBV19, the J call TRBJ2-7; 9 bases line up with TRBD1. V dropped 5 bases and J dropped 0; count of bases not matched to a gene: 3. The CDR3 has 14 residues. CDR1 FNHDT and CDR2 SITEND come from the germline V gene (reference sequence). The CDR3 bases that were read are TGTGCCAGCAGGACAGGGGGGAGCTCCTAT. It encodes CASRTGGSSY. From start to end, the CDR3 is CASRTGGSSYEQYF.

This clone was seen ten or more times. The genes and germline here are from mouse. The read comes to an end 4 residues before the CDR3 does, leaving the germline J gene to fill in the end. V usage is TRBV13-2 and J usage is TRBJ2-7, with 10 bases identical to TRBD2. Germline V gives CDR1 NNHNN, CDR2 SYGAGS (reference sequence). The CDR3 consists of 13 residues. The CDR3 is CASGHWGGYEQYF. The CDR3 bases that were read are TGTGCCAGCGGGCACTGGGGGGGTTAT.

Ten or more counts support this clone. Gene and germline names: mouse. CDR3 region: CASSRDRGYEQYF. CDR3 bases read: TGTGCTAGCAGTAGGGACAGGGGCTAT. The gene calls are TRBV17 and TRBJ2-7, with 9 bases identical to TRBD1. The read halts 4 residues ahead of the CDR3 end, with the missing end drawn from the germline J gene. The CDR3 sequence is 13 residues long. Looked up from germline, CDR1 is MNHDT and CDR2 is YYDKIL. The trim removed 3 bases at V and 3 bases at J, leaving 0 bases unmatched.

By sample fraction, this clone is medium-sized. Gene names denote mouse genes. This chain's CDR3 is CASSIGDRGNTGQLYF. CDR3 DNA, as far as it was read: TGTGCCAGCAGTATAGGGGACAGGGGCAACACCGGG. The rearrangement links TRBV19 to TRBJ2-2; TRBD1 matches at 10 bases. The sequenced fragment ends 4 residues before the CDR3 boundary, so the rest is inferred from the germline J gene. With 0 bases clipped from V and 2 bases from J, the junction kept 1 base outside the gene matches. Germline V gene lookup returns CDR1 FNHDT and CDR2 SITEND (reference sequence). There are 16 residues in the CDR3.

For this clone: Gene labels here are mouse ones. Coverage ceases 4 residues before the CDR3 finishes, and the germline J gene fills in the end. The rearrangement uses TRBV29 and TRBJ2-1; D may be TRBD1 (5 bases). This CDR3 has 15 residues. The germline CDR1 and CDR2 sequences are MSHET and SYDVDS. V was pared by 4 bases and J by 3 bases, with 13 bases between. The CDR3 spells CASSSRRQPYAEQFF. The part of the CDR3 DNA that was read is TGTGCTAGCAGTTCCCGTCGACAGCCCTATGCT. Based on the CDR3 plus reference TRBV29 and TRBJ2-1, the full variable domain is DMKVTQMPRYLIKRMGENVLLECGQDMSHETMYWYRQDPGLGLQLIYISYDVDSNSEGDIPKGYRVSRKKREHFSLILDSAKTNQTSVYFCASSSRRQPYAEQFFGPGTRLTVL.

This clone has ten or more counts. Gene names are the mouse ones. Read coverage stops 4 residues before the CDR3 terminus; the germline J gene supplies the remainder. This chain links TRBV19 with TRBJ2-4; D is possibly TRBD1 (5 bases). CDR3 size: 14 residues. The germline V gene encodes CDR1 FNHDT and CDR2 SITEND (reference sequence). The ends were cut back, 0 bases at V and 0 bases at J, with 5 bases in the middle. The sequenced CDR3 bases are TGTGCCAGCAGTATAGAGGGGAGTCAAAAC. Its translation: CASSIEGSQN. The full CDR3 sequence reads CASSIEGSQNTLYF.

This clone was found many times. Gene names are mouse gene names. With the read ending 4 residues before the CDR3 end, the germline J gene is used to fill in that end. The rearrangement uses TRBV13-3 and TRBJ1-4; TRBD1 aligns across 7 bases. V lost 2 bases to trimming and J lost 5 bases; unmatched junction nucleotides: 3. This CDR3 has 14 residues. Germline CDR1 is NNHDY and CDR2 is SYVADS. The covered CDR3 bases are TGTGCCAGCAGTGAGACAGGGAAGAACGAA. It yields the protein CASSETGKNE. The CDR3, in full, reads CASSETGKNERLFF.

This clone came up a few times. Each gene name is a mouse one. The sequence runs out 4 residues before the end of the CDR3; the remainder is reconstructed from the germline J gene. The chain has TRBV14 and TRBJ2-5, with a tentative D call TRBD2 (7 bases). This CDR3 has 14 residues. The germline V gene encodes CDR1 SGHDT and CDR2 FRDEAV. CDR3 protein: CASSMGGREDTQYF. CDR3 DNA, as far as it was read: TGTGCCAGCAGTATGGGGGGCCGGGAAGAC.

This clone was observed at least ten times. Here the gene names and germline are mouse. The observed sequence ends 4 residues before the CDR3 terminus, with the missing tail filled in from the germline J gene. The chain links TRBV13-2 to TRBJ1-4; 10 nucleotides agree with TRBD1. From germline, CDR1 is NNHNN and CDR2 SYGAGS (reference sequence). The CDR3 is made up of 15 amino acids. The part of the CDR3 DNA that was read is TGTGCCAGCGGTGAAATGGACAGGGGGAGCGAA. Translated, it gives CASGEMDRGSE. The whole CDR3 is CASGEMDRGSERLFF.

This clone was recorded many times. These gene names are mouse names. The read terminates 4 residues before the CDR3 end, so the remaining end is supplied by the germline J gene. The V gene is TRBV13-2, the J gene TRBJ1-4; a possible D gene is TRBD1 (6 bases). The CDR3 runs 15 residues. CDR1 and CDR2 (germline): NNHNN, SYGAGS (reference sequence). The ends were cut back, 3 bases at V and 1 base at J, with 10 bases in the middle. CDR3 bases read: TGTGCCAGCGGTGGCGGGACAAATTCCAACGAA. Residues: CASGGGTNSNE. The full-length CDR3 reads as CASGGGTNSNERLFF.

With regard to this clone: A far larger clone is one base from this, pointing to a likely read error. Gene and germline names: mouse. Read sequence stops 4 residues before the CDR3 end, and the germline J gene provides the missing end. J is TRBJ2-3 and V is TRBV13-3; tentative D call: TRBD1 (6 bases). The CDR3 totals 12 residues. Germline V gene lookup returns CDR1 NNHDY and CDR2 SYVADS. The CDR3 DNA, read in part, is TGTGCCAGCACGCTCAGGGGAGAA. This gives the protein CASTLRGE. Given in full, the CDR3 is CASTLRGETLYF.